This entry describes one T cell receptor beta chain. The antigen remains undetermined. Germline V gives CDR1 MDHEN, CDR2 SYDVKM. The CDR3 has 14 amino acids. Trimming left V 5 bases short and J 6 bases short, with 16 bases between. The sample comes from a study of OX40 agonist ivuxolimab in advanced cancers. Study in general: Of the participants, under 50% had some prior anti-PD-1, anti-PD-L1 or anti-CTLA-4 therapy, which was allowed. The study, taken as a whole, reports: In the 0.1 to 3.0 mg/kg range, CD4+ and CD8+ blood T cells had expanded clonally by week 6.

Data came from immunoSEQ multiplex PCR; TCRdb stores just in-frame clones and leaves some out. The sample shows around 85,000 clones, about 89% of them seen only once. The V gene is TRBV28, the J gene TRBJ1-2; D may be TRBD1 (5 bases). Here the sequenced sample was CD4+ or CD8+ T cells sorted from blood, taken in a trial of the OX40 agonist ivuxolimab. The sequence came from an adult with an advanced solid tumor such as melanoma, head and neck, liver or kidney cancer. CDR3 bases: TGTGCCAGCAGTGCTCCAGGGTTGTTACATGGCTACACCTTC. Translating it yields CASSAPGLLHGYTF.